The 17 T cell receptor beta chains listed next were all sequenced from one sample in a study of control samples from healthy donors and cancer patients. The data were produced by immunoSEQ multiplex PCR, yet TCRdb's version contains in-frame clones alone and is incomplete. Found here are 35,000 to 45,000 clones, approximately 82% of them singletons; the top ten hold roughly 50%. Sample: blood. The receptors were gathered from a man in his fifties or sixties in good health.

The CDR3, as DNA: TGTGCCAGCAGTTTTCTTTCGACTAGCGGACAAGAGACCCAGTACTTC. This codes for CASSFLSTSGQETQYF. The chain combines TRBV27 with TRBJ2-5; 9 bases align to TRBD2. CDR1 and CDR2 (germline): MNHEY, SMNVEV (reference sequence). V gave up 3 bases and J gave up 2 bases; unmatched junction bases: 7. The CDR3 loop spans 16 amino acids.

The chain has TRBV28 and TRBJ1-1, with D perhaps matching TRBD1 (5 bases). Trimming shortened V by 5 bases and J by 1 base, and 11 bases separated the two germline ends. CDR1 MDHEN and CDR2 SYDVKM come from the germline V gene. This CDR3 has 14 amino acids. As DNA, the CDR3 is TGTGCCAGCAGTGGGGGACGACGGAACACTGAAGCTTTCTTT. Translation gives CASSGGRRNTEAFF.

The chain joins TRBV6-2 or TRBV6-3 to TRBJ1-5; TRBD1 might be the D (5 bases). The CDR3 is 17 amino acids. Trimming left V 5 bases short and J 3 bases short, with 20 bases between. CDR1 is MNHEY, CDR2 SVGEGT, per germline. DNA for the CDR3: TGTGCCAGCAGTGCGGATTACTCAGGGTTTGTCAATCAGCCCCAGCATTTT. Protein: CASSADYSGFVNQPQHF.

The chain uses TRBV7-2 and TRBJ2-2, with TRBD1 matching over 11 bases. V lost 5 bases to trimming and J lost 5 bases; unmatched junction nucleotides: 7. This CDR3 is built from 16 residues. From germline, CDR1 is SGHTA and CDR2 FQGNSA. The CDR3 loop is CASSLDRGRRTGELFF. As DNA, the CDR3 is TGTGCCAGCAGCCTGGACAGGGGGCGAAGAACCGGGGAGCTGTTTTTT.

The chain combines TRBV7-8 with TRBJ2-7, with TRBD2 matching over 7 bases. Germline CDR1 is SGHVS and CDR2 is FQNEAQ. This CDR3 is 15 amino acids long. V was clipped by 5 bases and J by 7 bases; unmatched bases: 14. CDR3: CASSPKLASGGEQYF. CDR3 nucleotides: TGTGCCAGCAGCCCAAAGCTAGCTTCCGGGGGGGAGCAGTACTTC. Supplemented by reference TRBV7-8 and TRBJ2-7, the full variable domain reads GAGVSQSPRYKVAKRGQDVALRCDPISGHVSLFWYQQALGQGPEFLTYFQNEAQLDKSGLPSDRFFAERPEGSVSTLKIQRTQQEDSAVYLCASSPKLASGGEQYFGPGTRLTVT.

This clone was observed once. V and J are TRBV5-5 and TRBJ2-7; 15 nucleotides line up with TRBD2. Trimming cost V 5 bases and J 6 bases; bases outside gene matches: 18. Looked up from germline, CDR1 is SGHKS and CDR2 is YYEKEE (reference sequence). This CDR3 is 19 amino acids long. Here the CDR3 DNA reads TGTGCCAGCAGATACCCCGGGACTAGCGGGAGGAAAGACATCTCCGAGCAGTACTTC. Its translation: CASRYPGTSGRKDISEQYF. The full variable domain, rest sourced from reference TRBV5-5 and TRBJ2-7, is DAGVTQSPTHLIKTRGQQVTLRCSPISGHKSVSWYQQVLGQGPQFIFQYYEKEERGRGNFPDRFSARQFPNYSSELNVNALLLGDSALYLCASRYPGTSGRKDISEQYFGPGTRLTVT.

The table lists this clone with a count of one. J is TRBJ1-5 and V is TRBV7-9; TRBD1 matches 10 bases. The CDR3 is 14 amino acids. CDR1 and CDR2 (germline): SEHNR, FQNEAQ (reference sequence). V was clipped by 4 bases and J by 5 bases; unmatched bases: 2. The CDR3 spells CASSSGQGDQPQHF. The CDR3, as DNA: TGTGCCAGCAGCTCCGGACAGGGGGATCAGCCCCAGCATTTT.

The chain's CDR3 is CASTQRGLPLHF. CDR3 in DNA: TGTGCCAGTACTCAGCGAGGATTGCCCCTCCACTTT. J is TRBJ1-6 and V is TRBV19; D remains ambiguous. This CDR3 is 12 amino acids long. The V gene lost 7 bases and the J gene lost 13 bases, with 14 bases spanning the gap. Germline CDR1 LNHDA, CDR2 SQIVND (reference sequence).

Here the CDR3 reads CAGERIASGSSYNEQFF. The CDR3 DNA follows: TGTGCCGGAGAGCGAATTGCTAGCGGGAGTTCCTACAATGAGCAGTTCTTC. This chain links TRBV30 with TRBJ2-1; TRBD2 matches 10 bases. There are 17 residues in the CDR3. The ends lost 8 bases at V and 1 base at J; junction bases unmatched: 14. Germline CDR1 and CDR2: GTSNPN and SVGIG (reference sequence).

CDR3 amino acids: CASSLFSSGNNQPQHF. The CDR3 DNA follows: TGTGCCAGCAGTTTATTTTCTTCTGGGAACAATCAGCCCCAGCATTTT. The chain uses TRBV27 and TRBJ1-5, with D uncertain. The CDR3 extends over 16 amino acids. Trimming removed 1 base from V and 3 bases from J, with 13 bases in between. In germline, CDR1 is MNHEY, CDR2 SMNVEV (reference sequence).

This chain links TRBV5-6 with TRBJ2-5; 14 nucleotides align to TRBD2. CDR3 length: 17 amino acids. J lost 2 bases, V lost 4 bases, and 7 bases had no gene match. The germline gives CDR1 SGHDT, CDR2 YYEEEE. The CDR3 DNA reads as TGTGCCAGCAGCCGACTAGCGGGAGGGGGTGAGCAAGAGACCCAGTACTTC. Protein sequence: CASSRLAGGGEQETQYF. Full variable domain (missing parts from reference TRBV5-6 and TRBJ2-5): DAGVTQSPTHLIKTRGQQVTLRCSPKSGHDTVSWYQQALGQGPQFIFQYYEEEERQRGNFPDRFSGHQFPNYSSELNVNALLLGDSALYLCASSRLAGGGEQETQYFGPGTRLLVL.

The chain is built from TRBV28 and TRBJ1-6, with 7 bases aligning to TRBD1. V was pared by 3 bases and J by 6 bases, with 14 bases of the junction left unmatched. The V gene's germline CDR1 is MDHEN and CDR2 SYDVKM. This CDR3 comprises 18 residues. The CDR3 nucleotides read TGTGCCAGCAGTTTGCTTTTCCGTTCGTCAGGGGGTAATTCACCCCTCCACTTT. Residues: CASSLLFRSSGGNSPLHF.

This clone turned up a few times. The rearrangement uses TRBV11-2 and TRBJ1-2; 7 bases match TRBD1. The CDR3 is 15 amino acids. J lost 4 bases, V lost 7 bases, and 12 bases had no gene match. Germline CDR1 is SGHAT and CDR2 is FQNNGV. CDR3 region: CASTPGSGGIYGYTF. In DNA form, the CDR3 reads TGTGCCAGCACTCCAGGGTCAGGGGGAATCTATGGCTACACCTTC. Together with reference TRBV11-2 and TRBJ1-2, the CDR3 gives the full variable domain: EAGVAQSPRYKIIEKRQSVAFWCNPISGHATLYWYQQILGQGPKLLIQFQNNGVVDDSQLPKDRFSAERLKGVDSTLKIQPAKLEDSAVYLCASTPGSGGIYGYTFGSGTRLTVV.

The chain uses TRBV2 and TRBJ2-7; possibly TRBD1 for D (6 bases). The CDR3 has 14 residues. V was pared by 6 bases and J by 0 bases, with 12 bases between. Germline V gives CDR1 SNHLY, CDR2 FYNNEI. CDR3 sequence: CASREQGSSYEQYF. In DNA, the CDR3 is TGTGCCAGCAGGGAACAGGGTAGCTCCTACGAGCAGTACTTC.

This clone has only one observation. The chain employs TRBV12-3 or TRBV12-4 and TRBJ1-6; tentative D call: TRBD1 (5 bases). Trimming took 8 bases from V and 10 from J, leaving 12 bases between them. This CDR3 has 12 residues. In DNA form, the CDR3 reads TGTGCCAGCGGGCGTAGGGGATCACCCCTCCACTTT. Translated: CASGRRGSPLHF.

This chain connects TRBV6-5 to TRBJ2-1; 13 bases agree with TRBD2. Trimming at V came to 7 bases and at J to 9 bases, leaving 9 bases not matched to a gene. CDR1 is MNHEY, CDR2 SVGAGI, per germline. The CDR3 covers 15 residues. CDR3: CASTLSLAGGFEQFF. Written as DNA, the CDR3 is TGTGCCAGCACTCTTTCACTAGCGGGAGGGTTTGAGCAGTTCTTC.

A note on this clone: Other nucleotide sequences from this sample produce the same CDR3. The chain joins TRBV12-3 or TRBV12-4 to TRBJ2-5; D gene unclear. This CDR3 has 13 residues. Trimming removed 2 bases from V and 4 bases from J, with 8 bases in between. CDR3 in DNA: TGTGCCAGCAGTTTATTCAGGCCAGAGACCCAGTACTTC. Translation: CASSLFRPETQYF.